This T cell receptor beta chain comes out of a study of PD-1 blockade in mismatch repair-deficient tumors. TCRdb's table, derived via immunoSEQ multiplex PCR, lists solely in-frame clones and lacks some. The sample contains under 85,000 clones, around four fifths of which appear only once. The CDR3 covers 15 residues. Germline CDR1 is SGHNT and CDR2 is YENEEA. J gave up 6 bases and V 1 base, and 7 bases lay outside the gene matches. This chain connects TRBV11-3 to TRBJ2-7, with TRBD2 matching 9 bases. The specimen comprised peripheral blood, sampled 2 weeks after starting pembrolizumab. The receptor was derived from an adult with mismatch repair-deficient cancer. The CDR3 region is CASSLGASGISEQYF. The CDR3 bases are TGTGCCAGCAGCTTAGGGGCTAGCGGGATATCCGAGCAGTACTTC.